This is a list of T cell receptor beta chains from one sample in a study of blood T cell repertoires in COVID-19. Produced via immunoSEQ multiplex PCR; TCRdb's table is partial and in-frame only. The table records some 18,000 clones, approximately 90% of them present only once. The specimen sequenced was PBMCs or T cells enriched from blood (not recorded which). These TCRs come from a woman aged 25 to 39 who had recovered from COVID-19. Each CDR3 is given with its conserved first and last residue. The D gene is left open where the match is weak. For some rows the clone size is stated as once, few or many, or as a class when expanded; others skip it.

j_call	d_call	clone_size	v_call	cdr3_aa	cdr3_nt
TRBJ2-2	.	.	TRBV19	CASSPLRDLNTGELFF	TGTGCCAGTAGTCCGCTCCGGGATTTGAACACCGGGGAGCTGTTTTTT
TRBJ1-2	TRBD1	.	TRBV6-5	CASSYSPGQGAGGYTF	TGTGCCAGCAGTTACTCTCCGGGACAGGGGGCCGGCGGCTACACCTTC
TRBJ1-3	.	.	TRBV5-4	CASSLDPGTRGNTIYF	TGTGCCAGCAGCTTGGATCCGGGAACAAGGGGAAACACCATATATTTT
TRBJ2-5	TRBD2	.	TRBV24-1	CATSLAGAGETQYF	TGTGCCACCAGTCTAGCGGGGGCCGGGGAGACCCAGTACTTC
TRBJ1-1	.	.	TRBV4-1	CASSLVVGLNTEAFF	TGCGCCAGCAGCCTCGTGGTGGGCCTGAACACTGAAGCTTTCTTT
TRBJ1-2	.	.	TRBV9	CASSVGGQLLYGYTF	TGTGCCAGCAGCGTAGGCGGGCAGCTCCTCTATGGCTACACCTTC
TRBJ1-2	.	few	TRBV19	CASRGVDGYGYTF	TGTGCCTCCCGGGGGGTTGACGGCTATGGCTACACCTTC
TRBJ2-1	.	once	TRBV2	CASSEYQGFVSYNEQFF	TGTGCCAGCAGTGAATATCAGGGGTTCGTCTCCTACAATGAGCAGTTCTTC
TRBJ2-2	.	.	TRBV24-1	CATSVGQYTGELFF	TGTGCCACCAGTGTTGGACAGTACACCGGGGAGCTGTTTTTT
TRBJ2-7	.	.	TRBV24-1	CATSELEWDSSPYEQYF	TGTGCCACCAGTGAACTTGAGTGGGACTCGTCCCCTTACGAGCAGTACTTC
TRBJ2-5	.	.	TRBV21-1	CAAPPRETQYF	TGTGCCGCCCCCCCCCGGGAGACCCAGTACTTC
TRBJ2-7	.	.	TRBV4-3	CASSQDAGIFYEQYF	TGCGCCAGCAGCCAAGATGCAGGGATTTTCTACGAGCAGTACTTC
TRBJ1-1	.	.	TRBV18	CASSRQGGTEAFF	TGTGCCAGCTCGAGGCAGGGAGGGACTGAAGCTTTCTTT
TRBJ1-4	.	.	TRBV4-2	CASSQVREGGFNEKLFF	TGTGCCAGCAGCCAAGTAAGGGAAGGAGGCTTTAATGAAAAACTGTTTTTT
TRBJ1-1	.	.	TRBV9	CASSVTGSMTEAFF	TGTGCCAGCAGCGTTACAGGTTCAATGACTGAAGCTTTCTTT
TRBJ1-1	TRBD1	.	TRBV2	CASNMWDSHTEAFF	TGTGCCAGCAATATGTGGGACAGTCACACTGAAGCTTTCTTT
TRBJ1-2	TRBD1	.	TRBV7-2	CASSWDRDQDGYTF	TGTGCCAGCAGCTGGGACAGGGACCAAGATGGCTACACCTTC
TRBJ1-2	TRBD1	.	TRBV5-8	CASSLQGAGNYGYTF	TGTGCCAGCAGCTTGCAGGGGGCCGGTAACTATGGCTACACCTTC
TRBJ1-6	TRBD1	.	TRBV30	CAWTNAGGYNSPLHF	TGTGCCTGGACGAATGCAGGGGGTTACAATTCACCCCTCCACTTT
TRBJ2-3	.	.	TRBV30	CAWSVGGDDTQYF	TGTGCCTGGAGTGTCGGAGGGGACGATACGCAGTATTTT
TRBJ1-1	TRBD1	.	TRBV29-1	CSVNRGAVTEAFF	TGCAGCGTAAACAGGGGGGCAGTCACTGAAGCTTTCTTT
TRBJ1-1	.	.	TRBV27	CASSLLGVNTEAFF	TGTGCCAGCAGTTTATTAGGGGTTAACACTGAAGCTTTCTTT
TRBJ1-2	TRBD1	.	TRBV10-2	CASSESSRGQGYGYTF	TGCGCCAGCAGTGAGTCAAGCAGGGGGCAGGGCTATGGCTACACCTTC
TRBJ2-5	TRBD1	.	TRBV7-7	CASSLSPHRGLETQYF	TGTGCCAGCAGCTTATCACCCCACAGGGGGCTAGAGACCCAGTACTTC
TRBJ1-1	.	few	TRBV7-2	CASSLGTHWAEPQEAFF	TGTGCCAGCAGCTTAGGGACTCATTGGGCGGAACCGCAAGAAGCTTTCTTT
TRBJ1-1	TRBD1	.	TRBV30	CAWGVTGTEAFF	TGTGCCTGGGGGGTGACAGGGACTGAAGCTTTCTTT
TRBJ2-7	TRBD1	.	TRBV5-6	CASSLGQGSYEQYF	TGTGCCAGCAGCTTGGGACAGGGTTCCTACGAGCAGTACTTC
TRBJ2-7	.	.	TRBV19	CASSTGPGTYEQYF	TGTGCCAGTAGCACAGGGCCGGGGACCTACGAGCAGTACTTC
TRBJ1-1	.	.	TRBV7-2	CASLKAQLNTEAFF	TGTGCCAGCCTAAAGGCACAGTTGAACACTGAAGCTTTCTTT
TRBJ1-2	.	few	TRBV28	CASSPPTIRGLGGYTF	TGTGCCAGCAGTCCGCCGACGATCAGGGGCTTAGGTGGCTACACCTTC
TRBJ2-1	TRBD2	.	TRBV13	CASSWTSGGALRNEQFF	TGTGCCAGCAGCTGGACTAGCGGGGGGGCCTTACGCAATGAGCAGTTCTTC
TRBJ2-2	.	.	TRBV11-3	CASSLDQQGAISGELFF	TGTGCCAGCAGCTTAGATCAACAGGGAGCCATATCCGGGGAGCTGTTTTTT
TRBJ2-7	.	.	TRBV30	CAWSTMGGHTYEQYF	TGTGCCTGGAGTACGATGGGAGGTCATACCTACGAGCAGTACTTC
TRBJ1-2	.	.	TRBV3-1/TRBV3-2	CASSQEREALFYGYTF	TGTGCCAGCAGCCAAGAAAGAGAAGCCCTTTTCTATGGCTACACCTTC
TRBJ2-6	.	.	TRBV27	CASSFSPSGANVLTF	TGTGCCAGCAGTTTTAGCCCCTCAGGGGCCAACGTCCTGACTTTC
TRBJ2-6	.	.	TRBV4-3	CASSQWGGRSSGANVLTF	TGCGCCAGCAGCCAATGGGGAGGCCGAAGTTCTGGGGCCAACGTCCTGACTTTC
TRBJ2-5	TRBD2	.	TRBV3-1/TRBV3-2	CASGPRGGGQETQYF	TGTGCCAGCGGCCCCAGGGGCGGGGGGCAAGAGACCCAGTACTTC
TRBJ2-7	TRBD1	.	TRBV29-1	CSVERDRGYEQYF	TGCAGCGTTGAACGGGACAGGGGTTACGAGCAGTACTTC
TRBJ1-2	.	few	TRBV6-1	CASSEDPLSGF	TGTGCCAGCAGTGAAGACCCCCTATCTGGCTTC
TRBJ1-1	.	.	TRBV19	CASSIFAGNTEAFF	TGTGCCAGTAGTATATTCGCCGGGAACACTGAAGCTTTCTTT
TRBJ1-1	.	few	TRBV2	CASSWGGDTEAFF	TGTGCCAGCAGTTGGGGGGGTGACACTGAAGCTTTCTTT
TRBJ2-5	.	.	TRBV28	CASSLDRLGETQYF	TGTGCCAGCAGTCTAGACAGGCTCGGGGAGACCCAGTACTTC
TRBJ2-3	.	.	TRBV28	CASSRLVDTQYF	TGTGCCAGCAGCCGACTAGTAGATACGCAGTATTTT
TRBJ1-2	TRBD1	.	TRBV19	CASSPTGGSWGYTF	TGTGCCAGTTCTCCGACAGGGGGCTCGTGGGGCTACACCTTC
TRBJ1-6	.	few	TRBV4-1	CASSRQDVRGHNNSPLHF	TGCGCCAGCAGTCGACAAGATGTTCGGGGACACAATAATTCACCCCTCCACTTT
TRBJ2-1	.	.	TRBV6-2/TRBV6-3	CASSYGLAWNEQFF	TGTGCCAGCAGTTATGGGCTAGCGTGGAATGAGCAGTTCTTC
TRBJ2-5	TRBD1	.	TRBV5-1	CASPQKESGTEQETQYF	TGCGCCAGTCCCCAAAAAGAATCCGGGACAGAGCAAGAGACCCAGTACTTC
TRBJ1-6	TRBD1	.	TRBV5-1	CASSWDRDSPLHF	TGCGCCAGCAGCTGGGACAGGGATTCACCCCTCCACTTT
TRBJ1-4	TRBD1	.	TRBV18	CASSPRSQGAGRGKLFF	TGTGCCAGCTCACCGAGGAGTCAGGGGGCAGGAAGGGGAAAACTGTTTTTT
TRBJ1-6	.	.	TRBV9	CASSVVPGSDSPLHF	TGTGCCAGCAGCGTAGTTCCAGGATCGGATTCACCCCTCCACTTT
TRBJ1-6	.	few	TRBV14	CASSQAQGTNSPLHF	TGTGCCAGCAGCCAAGCTCAGGGGACCAATTCACCCCTCCACTTT
TRBJ2-1	TRBD1	.	TRBV24-1	CATSDSYRGIPYNEQFF	TGTGCCACCAGTGATTCGTACAGGGGGATACCCTACAATGAGCAGTTCTTC
TRBJ1-2	.	.	TRBV5-6	CASSLVAPNYGYTF	TGTGCCAGCAGCTTAGTAGCCCCTAACTATGGCTACACCTTC
TRBJ1-4	TRBD1	.	TRBV19	CASSDGQGKGNEKLFF	TGTGCCAGTAGCGACGGACAGGGAAAGGGTAATGAAAAACTGTTTTTT
TRBJ1-2	.	once	TRBV24-1	CATSDSMAPGYGYTF	TGTGCCACCAGTGATTCTATGGCCCCAGGGTATGGCTACACCTTC
TRBJ2-3	TRBD2	.	TRBV6-5	CASSRLAGGPDTQYF	TGTGCCAGCAGCCGACTAGCGGGGGGGCCAGATACGCAGTATTTT